The 26 T cell receptor beta chains below were found in one sample sequenced in a study of post-analysis software for immune sequencing data. Study-wide points: TRBV segments more frequent in patients than in controls numbered several and included TRBV5-6, TRBV5-1 and TRBV20-1.

No antigens are known for them. Researchers reported that TCR beta cDNA libraries carried unique molecular identifiers. TCRdb recomputed calls from the PCR reads with MiXCR, one row per CDR3 protein. Of roughly 800,000 distinct CDR3 sequences in the sample, around 46% were seen once. Sequencing was carried out using blood. The receptors stem from a girl under 18 with multiple sclerosis.

The chain combines TRBV20-1 with TRBJ2-5; 10 bases agree with TRBD2. The length of the CDR3 is 14 residues. Germline CDR1 reads DFQATT; CDR2 reads SNEGSKA (reference sequence). The J segment lost 3 bases and the V segment lost 8 bases, leaving 9 bases of the junction unmatched. The CDR3 sequence is CSRRVAGGEETQYF. Here the CDR3 DNA reads TGCAGTCGCCGGGTAGCGGGAGGTGAAGAGACCCAGTACTTC.

A few counts support this clonotype. The chain has TRBV29-1 and TRBJ2-5, with D perhaps TRBD1 or TRBD2 (5 bases each). From germline, CDR1 is SQVTM and CDR2 ANQGSEA. The V gene lost 5 bases and the J gene lost 11 bases, with 21 bases spanning the gap. The CDR3 runs 13 residues. The CDR3 bases are TGCAGCGTTCGGGGTGTTAGGGGCAATGAGCAGTACTTC. Its translation is CSVRGVRGNEQYF.

J is TRBJ2-1 and V is TRBV7-3, with 10 positions matching TRBD2. The CDR3 consists of 14 residues. Germline lookup yields CDR1 SGHTA and CDR2 FQGTGA. V dropped 2 bases and J dropped 8; count of bases not matched to a gene: 3. The CDR3 DNA sequence: TGTGCCAGCAGCTTATTGCTAGCGGGAGATGAGCAGTTCTTC. It specifies CASSLLLAGDEQFF.

This chain connects TRBV6-2 or TRBV6-3 to TRBJ2-1; 8 bases agree with TRBD2. The J segment lost 6 bases and the V segment lost 1 base, leaving 5 bases of the junction unmatched. The CDR3 consists of 15 residues. Per germline, CDR1 MNHEY and CDR2 SVGEGT. For the CDR3, the DNA is TGTGCCAGCAGTTACTTGGGACTAGTAAGCAATGAGCAGTTCTTC. Translating it yields CASSYLGLVSNEQFF.

This rearrangement joins TRBV9 to TRBJ2-4; 9 nucleotides agree with TRBD2. This CDR3 is 15 amino acids long. The germline V gene encodes CDR1 SGDLS and CDR2 YYNGEE. V was clipped by 0 bases and J by 12 bases; unmatched bases: 10. In DNA form, the CDR3 reads TGTGCCAGCAGCGTAGGTCTTAGCGGGGGAACCGATCAGTACTTC. Translated: CASSVGLSGGTDQYF.

The rearrangement uses TRBV6-2 or TRBV6-3 and TRBJ2-7, with unresolved D. Trimming took 2 bases from V and 7 from J, leaving 15 bases between them. This CDR3 is 14 amino acids long. Germline loops: CDR1 MNHEY, CDR2 SVGEGT. Here the CDR3 DNA reads TGTGCCAGCAGTTACCTCCAGATACGACGGGAGCAGTACTTC. This gives the protein CASSYLQIRREQYF.

The gene calls are TRBV20-1 and TRBJ2-1, with 12 nucleotides matching TRBD2. This CDR3 has 13 residues. V gave up 5 bases and J gave up 14 bases; unmatched junction bases: 10. Germline V lookup: CDR1 DFQATT, CDR2 SNEGSKA (reference sequence). This chain's CDR3 is CSARERTSGIEFF. CDR3 DNA sequence: TGCAGTGCTCGGGAAAGGACTAGCGGGATTGAGTTCTTC.

This clonotype has a single count. The chain has TRBV6-5 and TRBJ1-1; tentative D call: TRBD1 (5 bases). This CDR3 has 15 amino acids. Trimming left V 0 bases short and J 3 bases short, with 11 bases between. Germline V lookup: CDR1 MNHEY, CDR2 SVGAGI. DNA of the CDR3: TGTGCCAGCAGTTACTCCGCAGGGAGTGACACTGAAGCTTTCTTT. Its protein product is CASSYSAGSDTEAFF.

This chain uses TRBV20-1 with TRBJ2-1; 10 bases fit TRBD2. This CDR3 has 15 residues. From germline, CDR1 is DFQATT and CDR2 SNEGSKA (reference sequence). V lost 3 bases to trimming and J lost 6 bases; unmatched junction nucleotides: 8. The chain's CDR3 is CSASASSGSLNEQFF. The CDR3 bases are TGCAGTGCTAGTGCCTCTAGCGGGAGCCTCAATGAGCAGTTCTTC.

The V call is TRBV7-2, the J call TRBJ1-4, with D uncertain. The V end was cut by 5 bases, the J end by 0 bases, with 13 bases between. The CDR3 totals 16 residues. Per germline, CDR1 SGHTA and CDR2 FQGNSA. The CDR3 nucleotides are TGTGCCAGCAGCCACCTGACCGGTGCAACTAATGAAAAACTGTTTTTT. Amino acids: CASSHLTGATNEKLFF.

The gene calls are TRBV28 and TRBJ2-1; D might be TRBD2 (6 bases). The V and J ends lost 7 bases and 7 bases respectively, with 17 bases between them. Germline loops: CDR1 MDHEN, CDR2 SYDVKM. This CDR3 comprises 14 residues. CDR3 coding DNA: TGTGCCAGCATGCAGGACTACATTCCAAATGAGCAGTTCTTC. Translating gives CASMQDYIPNEQFF. Based on the CDR3 plus reference TRBV28 and TRBJ2-1, the full variable domain is DVKVTQSSRYLVKRTGEKVFLECVQDMDHENMFWYRQDPGLGLRLIYFSYDVKMKEKGDIPEGYSVSREKKERFSLILESASTNQTSMYLCASMQDYIPNEQFFGPGTRLTVL.

The chain recombines TRBV4-2 with TRBJ2-1; 10 nucleotides align to TRBD2. Losses at the gene ends were 4 bases for V and 7 bases for J; bases not matched to a gene: 7. In germline, CDR1 is LGHNA, CDR2 YNFKEQ. The CDR3 is 15 amino acids. CDR3 DNA: TGTGCCAGCAGCCGGCTAGCGGGAGATAGGAATGAGCAGTTCTTC. Amino acids: CASSRLAGDRNEQFF.

This clonotype was picked up a small number of times. The chain couples TRBV12-3 or TRBV12-4 to TRBJ2-5; D is perhaps TRBD2 (6 bases). With 7 bases removed from V and 3 bases from J, the gap between germline ends came to 15 bases. The CDR3 runs to 14 residues. CDR3 nucleotides: TGTGCCAGCATGCCCAAGGGACTGGAAGAGACCCAGTACTTC. It specifies CASMPKGLEETQYF.

The chain joins TRBV30 to TRBJ1-2, with a tentative D call TRBD1 (6 bases). Germline V lookup: CDR1 GTSNPN, CDR2 SVGIG (reference sequence). The CDR3 contains 13 residues. The V gene lost 1 base and the J gene lost 3 bases, with 9 bases spanning the gap. CDR3 loop: CAWSEGVDYGYTF. The CDR3 DNA reads TGTGCCTGGAGTGAGGGGGTCGACTATGGCTACACCTTC.

This clonotype was counted only a few times. The J gene is TRBJ2-7, the V gene TRBV7-6, with 7 bases that match TRBD1. CDR3 size: 12 residues. With V trimmed by 6 bases and J by 7 bases, 6 bases remained unmatched. From germline, CDR1 is SGHVS and CDR2 FNYEAQ. This CDR3 reads CASSPQGWEQYF. CDR3 sequence (DNA): TGTGCCAGCAGTCCACAGGGGTGGGAGCAGTACTTC.

This clonotype was counted a few times. The chain combines TRBV7-6 with TRBJ1-2, with 10 bases lining up with TRBD1. The ends lost 5 bases at V and 5 bases at J; junction bases unmatched: 14. Germline CDR1 is SGHVS and CDR2 is FNYEAQ. CDR3 size: 17 residues. CDR3 in amino acids: CASSRFIGTGVWYGYTF. CDR3 bases: TGTGCCAGCAGCCGATTCATCGGGACAGGGGTTTGGTATGGCTACACCTTC.

The rearrangement joins TRBV25-1 to TRBJ2-4; 7 bases match TRBD2. The CDR3 runs to 18 residues. Germline-derived CDR1 and CDR2 are MGHDK and SYGVNS. With 7 bases clipped from V and 1 base from J, the junction kept 16 bases outside the gene matches. This CDR3 reads CASKGRGSGELAKNIQYF. CDR3 DNA: TGTGCCAGCAAGGGGAGGGGCAGCGGAGAGCTGGCCAAAAACATTCAGTACTTC.

In its sample, this clonotype was seen a few times. The gene calls are TRBV5-1 and TRBJ2-5; D possibly corresponds to TRBD2 (6 bases). CDR1 and CDR2 (germline): SGHRS, YFSETQ. CDR3 length equals 15 residues. With 0 bases removed from V and 5 bases from J, the gap between germline ends came to 14 bases. The CDR3 region has the DNA TGCGCCAGCAGCTTGGCATCTAGCGTAATGGAGACCCAGTACTTC. This codes for CASSLASSVMETQYF.

J is TRBJ2-5 and V is TRBV29-1; a weak D match, TRBD2 (5 bases). Between the trimmed V and J ends, which lost 7 bases and 5 bases, there was a span of 14 bases. Germline-derived CDR1 and CDR2 are SQVTM and ANQGSEA. CDR3 length: 12 amino acids. CDR3 coding DNA: TGCAGCGCTGGGTCGGGGTGGGAGACCCAGTACTTC. This translates into CSAGSGWETQYF.

This clonotype has only a few counts. The chain combines TRBV29-1 with TRBJ2-7; D possibly corresponds to TRBD1 (6 bases). The CDR3 is 14 amino acids. Trimming left V 2 bases short and J 4 bases short, with 15 bases between. Germline CDR1 SQVTM, CDR2 ANQGSEA. This CDR3 reads CSVEKGARGYEQYF. Here the CDR3 DNA reads TGCAGCGTTGAAAAAGGGGCCAGGGGTTACGAGCAGTACTTC.

The chain uses TRBV20-1 and TRBJ2-4, with D possibly TRBD1 on 6 matching bases. The J call is doubtful: the DNA matches TRBJ2-7 better. The CDR3 is 12 amino acids. Germline loops: CDR1 DFQATT, CDR2 SNEGSKA (reference sequence). The CDR3 protein is CSARGHIYEQYF. CDR3 nucleotide sequence: TGCAGTGCTCGGGGACATATCTACGAGCAGTACTTC.

The chain carries TRBV20-1 and TRBJ1-4; TRBD1 is a possible D gene (6 bases). This CDR3 has 15 amino acids. With 4 bases removed from V and 2 bases from J, the gap between germline ends came to 14 bases. Germline V gene sequence: CDR1 DFQATT, CDR2 SNEGSKA (reference sequence). CDR3 loop: CSAKQGIATNEKLFF. The CDR3 bases are TGCAGTGCTAAACAGGGAATTGCGACTAATGAAAAACTGTTTTTT.

The rearrangement links TRBV13 to TRBJ2-1; maybe TRBD2 (5 bases). V lost 2 bases and J 0 bases, leaving 8 bases between the germline ends. Looked up from germline, CDR1 is PRHDT and CDR2 is FYEKMQ (reference sequence). This CDR3 is built from 15 residues. CDR3 in DNA: TGTGCCAGCAGCTTAAAGAGGGCCTCCTACAATGAGCAGTTCTTC. It translates to CASSLKRASYNEQFF.

This chain joins TRBV28 and TRBJ1-2; the D gene is possibly TRBD1 (6 bases). From germline, CDR1 is MDHEN and CDR2 SYDVKM. The CDR3 covers 14 residues. Trimming pared 5 bases from V and 5 bases from J, leaving 15 bases between. The DNA for the CDR3 is TGTGCCAGCAGTCCTGGACAGTTCTTGTATGGCTACACCTTC. Protein: CASSPGQFLYGYTF.

CDR3 DNA: TGTGCCAGCAGCCCCCGTGGGTGGCCAAGCACAGATACGCAGTATTTT. It codes for CASSPRGWPSTDTQYF. This sequence joins TRBV3-1 and TRBJ2-3; unclear D gene. Trimming removed 4 bases at V and 0 bases at J, with 14 bases between. This CDR3 is built from 16 residues. Germline V gene sequence: CDR1 LGHDT, CDR2 YNNKEL (reference sequence).

The gene calls are TRBV27 and TRBJ2-7; 9 bases are shared with TRBD2. Germline loops: CDR1 MNHEY, CDR2 SMNVEV (reference sequence). The junction had 7 bases not matched to a gene; V was cut back by 5 bases and J by 2 bases. The CDR3 contains 15 residues. Written as DNA, the CDR3 is TGTGCCAGCAGTCCAGGAGCGGGAGGAACCTACGAGCAGTACTTC. Its translation is CASSPGAGGTYEQYF.